Presented here are 17 T cell receptor beta chains from one specimen sequenced in a study of T cell repertoires in cytomegalovirus infection. TCRdb independently ran MiXCR on the reads; one entry per CDR3 protein. The sample carries some 500,000 distinct CDR3 sequences, almost 40% recorded once. These TCRs are of unknown antigen specificity. Sequenced material: cultured PBMCs, taken from culture after CMV antigen stimulation. Receptors were obtained from a human donor in good health (CMV status not recorded). Some clones in this sample may be carry-over from other donors' samples.

The V call is TRBV7-2, the J call TRBJ2-1, with TRBD2 identical over 9 bases. The CDR3 runs to 14 residues. V trimming: 7 bases; J trimming: 5 bases; junction bases outside the gene matches: 6. Germline V lookup: CDR1 SGHTA, CDR2 FQGNSA. In nucleotides, the CDR3 is TGTGCCAGCAAAGGGGCTAGCGGGAACAATGAGCAGTTCTTC. Protein sequence: CASKGASGNNEQFF.

The CDR3 reads CASSSANRGRGLTEAFF. For the CDR3, the DNA is TGTGCCAGCAGCTCCGCCAACCGAGGAAGGGGGCTCACTGAAGCTTTCTTT. The chain is built from TRBV7-9 and TRBJ1-1, with 7 bases aligning to TRBD1. CDR1 and CDR2 from the germline V gene are SEHNR and FQNEAQ (reference sequence). V gave up 4 bases and J gave up 4 bases; unmatched junction bases: 15. This CDR3 has 17 amino acids. The full variable domain, rest sourced from reference TRBV7-9 and TRBJ1-1, is DTGVSQNPRHKITKRGQNVTFRCDPISEHNRLYWYRQTLGQGPEFLTYFQNEAQLEKSRLLSDRFSAERPKGSFSTLEIQRTEQGDSAMYLCASSSANRGRGLTEAFFGQGTRLTVV.

This clonotype was counted between two and nine times. The gene calls are TRBV6-1 and TRBJ1-6; D uncertain. The CDR3 extends over 17 amino acids. Deletions cut 6 bases from V and 0 bases from J, with 15 bases between. Germline V gene data show CDR1 as MNHNS and CDR2 as SASEGT. The CDR3 here is CASSPQWAGSYNSPLHF. CDR3 bases: TGTGCCAGCAGCCCCCAGTGGGCTGGCTCCTATAATTCACCCCTCCACTTT.

The rearrangement uses TRBV20-1 and TRBJ1-1, with D possibly TRBD1 on 5 matching bases. Trimming took off 6 bases at V and 0 bases at J, with 20 bases between the two ends. The CDR3 consists of 16 residues. The germline gives CDR1 DFQATT, CDR2 SNEGSKA (reference sequence). CDR3 sequence: CSAPGGGLGMNTEAFF. The CDR3 nucleotides read TGCAGTGCGCCCGGGGGAGGCTTAGGGATGAACACTGAAGCTTTCTTT.

This clonotype was observed a handful of times. The chain has TRBV2 and TRBJ2-3; 8 bases match TRBD1. Trimming took 7 bases from V and 7 from J; bases not matched to a gene: 13. The CDR3 length is 15 residues. Germline V gives CDR1 SNHLY, CDR2 FYNNEI. The CDR3 reads CASTLGGTGTYTQYF. The CDR3 DNA reads TGTGCCAGCACCCTAGGGGGGACAGGAACCTATACGCAGTATTTT.

J is TRBJ2-2 and V is TRBV6-2 or TRBV6-3; D gene ambiguous. The V gene's germline CDR1 is MNHEY and CDR2 SVGEGT. Trimming took off 1 base at V and 1 base at J, with 7 bases between the two ends. The CDR3 is 15 residues long. As DNA, the CDR3 is TGTGCCAGCAGTTACTGGGCAGGGAACACCGGGGAGCTGTTTTTT. It is translated as CASSYWAGNTGELFF.

This clonotype occurred a few times. The J gene is TRBJ1-3, the V gene TRBV7-2; maybe TRBD1 (6 bases). V lost 1 base to trimming and J lost 7 bases, with 17 bases between them. The CDR3 spans 16 residues. Germline CDR1 and CDR2: SGHTA and FQGNSA. CDR3 coding DNA: TGTGCCAGCAGCTTAGTGGCAGGGGACCCTAGGAACACCATATATTTT. Its translation is CASSLVAGDPRNTIYF.

This clonotype has just one count. J is TRBJ2-1 and V is TRBV6-6; the match to TRBD2 covers 8 bases. CDR1 and CDR2 from the germline V gene are MNHNY and SVGAGI (reference sequence). The trim removed 2 bases at V and 4 bases at J, leaving 4 bases unmatched. There are 15 residues in the CDR3. The CDR3 protein is CASSYPAGEYNEQFF. CDR3 DNA sequence: TGTGCCAGCAGTTACCCAGCGGGGGAATACAATGAGCAGTTCTTC.

This clonotype has a handful of counts. The rearrangement joins TRBV12-3 or TRBV12-4 to TRBJ2-3; D unresolved. V was trimmed by 2 bases and J by 6 bases, leaving 6 bases between them. The CDR3 contains 12 residues. CDR3 bases: TGTGCCAGCAGTTTAAGGAAGGATACGCAGTATTTT. It encodes CASSLRKDTQYF.

This chain uses TRBV7-2 with TRBJ2-1, with 9 bases matching TRBD2. The length of the CDR3 is 16 residues. Germline CDR1 reads SGHTA; CDR2 reads FQGNSA. V lost 5 bases, J lost 4 bases, and 9 bases stayed unmatched. The CDR3 bases are TGTGCCAGCAGCCATTACCCTAGCGGGGATTACAATGAGCAGTTCTTC. Residues: CASSHYPSGDYNEQFF.

This clonotype occurred many times. This sequence joins TRBV7-2 and TRBJ2-7, with TRBD2 as a possible D gene (6 bases). Germline assignment: CDR1 SGHTA and CDR2 FQGNSA. The CDR3 length is 14 residues. V was pared by 6 bases and J by 1 base, with 13 bases between. In nucleotides, the CDR3 is TGTGCCAGCAGACCTATAGCGGAATCCTACGAGCAGTACTTC. This codes for CASRPIAESYEQYF.

The chain carries TRBV10-3 and TRBJ2-2; D unresolved. CDR3 length equals 13 residues. V lost 7 bases to trimming and J lost 7 bases, with 13 bases between them. Germline V lookup: CDR1 ENHRY, CDR2 SYGVKD. CDR3 region: CAIMDSQFGELFF. In nucleotides, the CDR3 is TGTGCCATCATGGATAGCCAGTTCGGGGAGCTGTTTTTT.

The V and J genes are TRBV11-3 and TRBJ2-2, with 7 bases lining up with TRBD2. J was trimmed by 4 bases and V by 5 bases; bases with no gene match: 10. CDR3 length: 16 residues. Germline-derived CDR1 and CDR2 are SGHNT and YENEEA. For the CDR3, the DNA is TGTGCCAGCAGCCAGATTGGAGCGGGACCCACCGGGGAGCTGTTTTTT. Translating gives CASSQIGAGPTGELFF.

The J gene is TRBJ2-4, the V gene TRBV7-3; D ambiguous. CDR3 length: 18 amino acids. With 4 bases removed from V and 5 bases from J, the gap between germline ends came to 24 bases. Germline V gene data show CDR1 as SGHTA and CDR2 as FQGTGA. The CDR3 here is CASSWAKNHGSEENIQYF. DNA of the CDR3: TGTGCCAGCAGCTGGGCCAAAAATCACGGGTCCGAGGAAAACATTCAGTACTTC.

J is TRBJ2-2 and V is TRBV28; D unclear. The germline V gene encodes CDR1 MDHEN and CDR2 SYDVKM. This CDR3 comprises 12 residues. V shed 6 bases and J shed 10 bases, with 12 bases lying between them. As DNA, the CDR3 is TGTGCCAGCAGCGCCCGATGGTTGGAGCTGTTTTTT. Its protein is CASSARWLELFF.

The chain uses TRBV7-6 and TRBJ1-1, with no clear D. V lost 5 bases and J lost 1, with 8 bases in between. From germline, CDR1 is SGHVS and CDR2 FNYEAQ. The CDR3 consists of 13 residues. The CDR3 sequence: CASSNQQNTEAFF. The CDR3, as DNA: TGTGCCAGCAGCAACCAGCAGAACACTGAAGCTTTCTTT.

V gene TRBV6-5 combines with J gene TRBJ2-2, with 9 bases lining up with TRBD1. V shed 6 bases and J 4 bases; nucleotides not matched to a gene: 6. CDR3 length equals 15 residues. Germline V CDR1 and CDR2: MNHEY, SVGAGI. The CDR3 spells CASSRGQGITGELFF. The CDR3 nucleotides read TGTGCCAGCAGCCGCGGACAGGGGATCACCGGGGAGCTGTTTTTT.